Listed below are T cell receptor beta chains from one sample, sequenced in a study of T cell repertoires in cytomegalovirus infection. No cognate antigen is known for these TCRs. MiXCR, applied by TCRdb to the reads, yields one record per CDR3 protein. This sample has about 900,000 distinct CDR3 sequences, with 30% to 40% found just once. This sample comprised cultured CD8+ T cells from PBMCs, obtained from culture after CMV antigen stimulation. These TCRs come from a human donor in good health (CMV status not recorded). Some clones in this sample may be carry-over from other donors' samples. CDR3s include the opening cysteine and the closing phenylalanine or tryptophan. D genes are given only for firm matches. Clone size is given for some rows only: seen once, a few or many times, or a class if the clone is expanded.

len,d_gene,abundance,j_gene,v_gene,CDR3nt,CDR3aa
13,-,-,TRBJ2-1,TRBV27,TGTGCCAGCAGCCTAAACCTTGGGAATGAGCAGTTCTTC,CASSLNLGNEQFF
14,-,many,TRBJ2-5,TRBV7-2,TGTGCCAGCACCCCAGGAGGGGGAGGAGAGACCCAGTACTTC,CASTPGGGGETQYF
14,TRBD1,few,TRBJ2-2,TRBV12-3/TRBV12-4,TGTGCCAGCAGCCTACAGGGGGCGGGCGGGGAGCTGTTTTTT,CASSLQGAGGELFF
14,TRBD1,many,TRBJ1-5,TRBV6-2/TRBV6-3,TGTGCCAGCAGTCAGACAGGGATAAATCAGCCCCAGCATTTT,CASSQTGINQPQHF
16,TRBD1,many,TRBJ1-2,TRBV7-6,TGTGCCAGCAGCCCAGAGGGACAGGGGGGGGACTATGGCTACACCTTC,CASSPEGQGGDYGYTF
15,-,few,TRBJ2-2,TRBV5-4,TGTGCCAGCAGCTTGGGTCTTTGGGACACCGGGGAGCTGTTTTTT,CASSLGLWDTGELFF
14,-,-,TRBJ2-2,TRBV27,TGTGCCAGCAGTTTCGAGGGTTCCACCGGGGAGCTGTTTTTT,CASSFEGSTGELFF
16,-,-,TRBJ1-6,TRBV4-1,TGCGCCAGCAGCCCCAGCGGGACCGATTCTTATTCGCCCCTCCACTTT,CASSPSGTDSYSPLHF
15,-,once,TRBJ1-3,TRBV6-5,TGTGCCAGCAGTTACTCGCGGGGCTCTGGAAACACCATATATTTT,CASSYSRGSGNTIYF
18,TRBD1,-,TRBJ1-3,TRBV6-5,TGTGCCAGCACTCCGGACAGGGCCCTCCTATATTCTGGAAACCCCATATATTTT,CASTPDRALLYSGNPIYF
11,-,few,TRBJ1-2,TRBV12-3/TRBV12-4,TGTGCCTCCGCGGGTAATGGGGGCTACACCTTC,CASAGNGGYTF
15,-,many,TRBJ2-1,TRBV7-7,TGTGCTAGCCGGGGGTCGGCCCTCCTCTACAATGAGCAGTTCTTC,CASRGSALLYNEQFF
15,-,few,TRBJ1-5,TRBV6-5,TGTGCCAGCAAAAAGGACCTTTATAGCAATCAGCCCCAGCATTTT,CASKKDLYSNQPQHF